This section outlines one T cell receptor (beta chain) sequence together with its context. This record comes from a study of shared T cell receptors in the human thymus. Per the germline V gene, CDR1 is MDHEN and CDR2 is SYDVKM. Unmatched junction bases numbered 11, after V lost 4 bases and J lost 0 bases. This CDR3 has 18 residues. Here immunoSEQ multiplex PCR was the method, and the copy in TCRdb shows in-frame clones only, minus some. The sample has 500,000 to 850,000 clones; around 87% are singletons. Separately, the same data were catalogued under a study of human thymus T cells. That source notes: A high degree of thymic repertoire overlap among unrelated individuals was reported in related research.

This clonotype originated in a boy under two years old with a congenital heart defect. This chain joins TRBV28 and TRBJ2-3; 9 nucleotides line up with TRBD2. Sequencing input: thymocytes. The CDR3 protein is CASSSTSGVGGSTDTQYF. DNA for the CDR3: TGTGCCAGCAGTTCGACTAGCGGAGTAGGGGGCAGCACAGATACGCAGTATTTT.